The 10 T cell receptor beta chains presented below share a single source sample, sequenced in a study of cytomegalovirus exposure and HLA in healthy donors. Vbeta (60) and Jbeta (13) primers were used in the PCR. TCRdb's table, derived via immunoSEQ multiplex PCR, lists solely in-frame clones and lacks some. This sample has around 80,000 clones, with 75% to 80% found just once. The material sequenced was PBMCs. These receptors were obtained from a man aged 35-49 years in good health and CMV-seronegative.

V and J are TRBV4-2 and TRBJ2-3; 10 bases map to TRBD2. Unmatched junction bases numbered 7, after V lost 0 bases and J lost 7 bases. The CDR3 totals 16 residues. Germline V gives CDR1 LGHNA, CDR2 YNFKEQ. The CDR3 DNA is TGTGCCAGCAGCCAAGAAGGCCTAGCGGGAGCAAATACGCAGTATTTT. Its translation: CASSQEGLAGANTQYF.

The chain carries TRBV25-1 and TRBJ1-4; D gene unclear. The CDR3 contains 14 residues. Deletions cut 6 bases from V and 10 bases from J, with 18 bases between. Germline V gene sequence: CDR1 MGHDK, CDR2 SYGVNS. This CDR3 reads CASSPSIPPGKLFF. The CDR3 region has the DNA TGTGCCAGCAGCCCGAGCATCCCCCCGGGAAAACTGTTTTTT. The whole variable domain, remainder taken from reference TRBV25-1 and TRBJ1-4, is EADIYQTPRYLVIGTGKKITLECSQTMGHDKMYWYQQDPGMELHLIHYSYGVNSTEKGDLSSESTVSRIRTEHFPLTLESARPSHTSQYLCASSPSIPPGKLFFGSGTQLSVL.

This chain links TRBV30 with TRBJ2-4, with a possible D match to TRBD1 (5 bases). The CDR3 loop spans 15 amino acids. Trimming left V 0 bases short and J 5 bases short, with 14 bases between. Looked up from germline, CDR1 is GTSNPN and CDR2 is SVGIG (reference sequence). The CDR3 DNA follows: TGTGCCTGGAGTGTACGGGCAGGGCGCGAAAACATTCAGTACTTC. Translating it yields CAWSVRAGRENIQYF.

J is TRBJ2-7 and V is TRBV28; TRBD1 might be the D (6 bases). The CDR3 runs 14 residues. Looked up from germline, CDR1 is MDHEN and CDR2 is SYDVKM. The V gene lost 6 bases and the J gene lost 0 bases, with 12 bases spanning the gap. CDR3 DNA: TGTGCCAGCAGCCTGACAGGAAACTCCTACGAGCAGTACTTC. This codes for CASSLTGNSYEQYF.

This clone has more than one count but fewer than ten. The chain links TRBV29-1 to TRBJ1-1; tentatively, D is TRBD1 (6 bases). Germline V gene lookup returns CDR1 SQVTM and CDR2 ANQGSEA. CDR3 length: 13 amino acids. The V gene lost 2 bases and the J gene lost 5 bases, with 12 bases spanning the gap. The CDR3 loop is CSVEQYRETEAFF. CDR3 in DNA: TGCAGCGTTGAACAATACAGGGAAACTGAAGCTTTCTTT.

Only one count was recorded for this clone. This chain links TRBV13 with TRBJ2-1, with 9 bases identical to TRBD2. This CDR3 has 16 amino acids. After removal of 2 bases from V and 1 base from J, the junction contained 3 bases not matched to a gene. Germline lookup yields CDR1 PRHDT and CDR2 FYEKMQ (reference sequence). The chain's CDR3 is CASSLYSGRSYNEQFF. In nucleotides, the CDR3 is TGTGCCAGCAGCTTATATAGCGGGAGATCCTACAATGAGCAGTTCTTC.

V gene TRBV19 combines with J gene TRBJ1-4; D remains ambiguous. The CDR3 contains 14 residues. Germline CDR1 and CDR2: LNHDA and SQIVND (reference sequence). V was shortened by 3 bases and J by 0 bases, with 5 bases between the two germline ends. The CDR3 DNA sequence: TGTGCCAGTAGTATTTCGGCAACTAATGAAAAACTGTTTTTT. Translation gives CASSISATNEKLFF.

This chain joins TRBV23-1 and TRBJ2-3; the D is unclear. TRBV23-1 is an ORF for which the function is uncertain. This CDR3 has 14 amino acids. V lost 5 bases and J 2 bases, leaving 11 bases between the germline ends. The CDR3 DNA reads TGCGCCAGCAGTGGGCCTGAACCCACAGATACGCAGTATTTT. Translation gives CASSGPEPTDTQYF.

V is TRBV5-4 and J is TRBJ1-1; tentative D call: TRBD1 (6 bases). The CDR3 spans 15 residues. From germline, CDR1 is SGHNT and CDR2 YYREEE (reference sequence). V gave up 4 bases and J gave up 3 bases, with 16 bases separating them. The DNA of the CDR3 is TGTGCCAGCAGCACTCTCAGGGGAGGGTACACTGAAGCTTTCTTT. Translation: CASSTLRGGYTEAFF.

The rearrangement links TRBV6-5 to TRBJ2-2; a possible D gene is TRBD1 (6 bases). The germline V gene has CDR1 MNHEY and CDR2 SVGAGI. This CDR3 spans 15 amino acids. V was trimmed by 0 bases and J by 7 bases, leaving 12 bases between them. The CDR3 loop reads CASSYSPGVGGELFF. As DNA, the CDR3 is TGTGCCAGCAGTTACTCACCAGGGGTAGGCGGGGAGCTGTTTTTT.